This T cell receptor (beta chain) was captured in a study of cytomegalovirus exposure and HLA in healthy donors. Study outcomes and limitations: In vitro checks showed that three CMV-associated chains really do target CMV antigens.

The PCR contained 60 Vbeta and 13 Jbeta primers. Under the authors' procedure: An analysis that came later counted around 80 million unique TCR beta chains, approximately 9.9 million shared. Assay used: immunoSEQ multiplex PCR; TCRdb lists only in-frame clones, some missing. Clone size and V and J calls were adopted from that table, with D and trimming inferred from the DNA. The table shows around 100,000 clones, with over 65% occurring only once. Remarks on this clone: Its antigen is undetermined.

The V gene lost 5 bases and the J gene lost 5 bases, with 7 bases spanning the gap. This CDR3 comprises 12 residues. Germline CDR1 is MNHEY and CDR2 is SVGAGI. The sample comprised PBMCs. The genes are TRBV6-5 and TRBJ2-1; D gene unclear. This sequence was found in a woman aged 25 to 45 in good health and CMV-seronegative. The CDR3: CASSTQDNEQFF. The CDR3 coding sequence is TGTGCCAGCAGTACGCAGGACAATGAGCAGTTCTTC.